These 21 T cell receptor beta chains were all obtained from the same sample, sequenced in a study of long-term antiretroviral therapy in people with HIV (dated by TCRdb to the early 2020s). The immunoSEQ hsTCRB v3.0 assay was used at survey level resolution to sequence the TRB variable region. This immuneACCESS table, as held by TCRdb, lists in-frame sequences with V and J called but not all clones. Of the missing ones, under half trace to an unresolved V gene in checked studies; the others have no known cause. This sample lists fewer than 30,000 clones; 81% were detected once. The ten top clones hold approximately 16% of the sample. Sequences were derived from unsorted PBMCs, sampled at the start of antiretroviral therapy, before treatment. The receptors shown here come from a woman aged 18-35 years with HIV.

This chain joins TRBV6-5 and TRBJ2-7, with TRBD1 matching 7 bases. The germline CDR1 and CDR2 sequences are MNHEY and SVGAGI. V was clipped by 0 bases and J by 5 bases; unmatched bases: 4. The CDR3 length is 14 residues. CDR3 in DNA: TGTGCCAGCAGTTACTCTCCGACAGGGAACGAGCAGTACTTC. The encoded protein is CASSYSPTGNEQYF.

This sequence joins TRBV2 and TRBJ2-7; TRBD2 agrees at 7 bases. V shed 1 base and J 2 bases; nucleotides not matched to a gene: 5. Germline CDR1 reads SNHLY; CDR2 reads FYNNEI. This CDR3 is built from 15 residues. The CDR3 sequence: CASSEGGGPPYEQYF. CDR3 DNA: TGTGCCAGCAGTGAAGGGGGAGGGCCCCCCTACGAGCAGTACTTC.

The chain couples TRBV2 to TRBJ1-5, with D perhaps matching TRBD1 (5 bases). The CDR3 is made up of 15 amino acids. Germline CDR1 is SNHLY and CDR2 is FYNNEI. V lost 2 bases and J 7 bases, leaving 15 bases between the germline ends. For the CDR3, the DNA is TGTGCCAGCAGTGAACTATCAGGGTTGGGACAGCCCCAGCATTTT. As protein: CASSELSGLGQPQHF.

The V gene is TRBV19, the J gene TRBJ1-3; no clear D. V was cut by 3 bases and J by 2 bases, with 11 bases left in between. The CDR3 runs 15 residues. Germline-derived CDR1 and CDR2 are LNHDA and SQIVND (reference sequence). The CDR3 region has the DNA TGTGCCAGTAGTATTGGCGCCGGCGCTGGAAACACCATATATTTT. This gives the protein CASSIGAGAGNTIYF.

The genes are TRBV7-6 and TRBJ2-1, with 9 nucleotides matching TRBD2. The CDR3 has 16 amino acids. Germline CDR1 is SGHVS and CDR2 is FNYEAQ. Trimming removed 4 bases from V and 4 bases from J; junction bases left unmatched: 8. This chain's CDR3 is CASSSIAGVSYNEQFF. DNA of the CDR3: TGTGCCAGCAGCTCAATAGCGGGAGTGTCTTACAATGAGCAGTTCTTC.

The V and J genes are TRBV7-3 and TRBJ2-7; D is uncertain. Germline-derived CDR1 and CDR2 are SGHTA and FQGTGA. The CDR3 totals 13 residues. Trimming shortened V by 0 bases and J by 5 bases, and 8 bases separated the two germline ends. The CDR3 bases are TGTGCCAGCAGCTTAACGGGTCCGGACGAGCAGTACTTC. This gives the protein CASSLTGPDEQYF. Full variable domain (missing parts from reference TRBV7-3 and TRBJ2-7): GAGVSQTPSNKVTEKGKYVELRCDPISGHTALYWYRQSLGQGPEFLIYFQGTGAADDSGLPNDRFFAVRPEGSVSTLKIQRTERGDSAVYLCASSLTGPDEQYFGPGTRLTVT.

The chain links TRBV19 to TRBJ1-2; no firm D call. Germline lookup yields CDR1 LNHDA and CDR2 SQIVND (reference sequence). Trimming left V 0 bases short and J 7 bases short, with 9 bases between. The CDR3 is 13 amino acids. CDR3 nucleotides: TGTGCCAGTAGTATAGAACACGGGCTTGGCTACACCTTC. This encodes CASSIEHGLGYTF.

This chain uses TRBV30 with TRBJ2-1; D not certain. The length of the CDR3 is 11 residues. V was cut by 0 bases and J by 8 bases, with 5 bases left in between. Germline V gene data show CDR1 as GTSNPN and CDR2 as SVGIG (reference sequence). In nucleotides, the CDR3 is TGTGCCTGGAGTGTGACGTATGAGCAGTTCTTC. Translating gives CAWSVTYEQFF.

This clone was detected only a few times. This chain joins TRBV5-1 and TRBJ1-3; a possible D gene is TRBD1 (5 bases). The germline CDR1 and CDR2 sequences are SGHRS and YFSETQ. The CDR3 has 14 amino acids. V lost 6 bases and J lost 0, with 10 bases in between. The CDR3 DNA sequence: TGCGCCAGCATGGGGGAGCACTCTGGAAACACCATATATTTT. Protein: CASMGEHSGNTIYF. Drawing the rest from reference TRBV5-1 and TRBJ1-3, the complete variable domain is KAGVTQTPRYLIKTRGQQVTLSCSPISGHRSVSWYQQTPGQGLQFLFEYFSETQRNKGNFPGRFSGRQFSNSRSEMNVSTLELGDSALYLCASMGEHSGNTIYFGEGSWLTVV.

This chain joins TRBV7-9 and TRBJ2-3; D may be TRBD2 (5 bases). Germline V gene data show CDR1 as SEHNR and CDR2 as FQNEAQ (reference sequence). V was cut by 0 bases and J by 3 bases, with 10 bases left in between. CDR3 length: 15 amino acids. The CDR3 region has the DNA TGTGCCAGCAGCTTAGCTCCTTCGGGGACAGATACGCAGTATTTT. It codes for CASSLAPSGTDTQYF. The full variable domain, its missing parts supplied by reference TRBV7-9 and TRBJ2-3, is DTGVSQNPRHKITKRGQNVTFRCDPISEHNRLYWYRQTLGQGPEFLTYFQNEAQLEKSRLLSDRFSAERPKGSFSTLEIQRTEQGDSAMYLCASSLAPSGTDTQYFGPGTRLTVL.

This clone was found a few times. J is TRBJ1-5 and V is TRBV6-1; the D gene is possibly TRBD1 (5 bases). Trimming shortened V by 1 base and J by 10 bases, and 11 bases separated the two germline ends. Germline V gives CDR1 MNHNS, CDR2 SASEGT. This CDR3 has 13 amino acids. Here the CDR3 DNA reads TGTGCCAGCAGTGAAGTTGGGGACTCTCCCCAGCATTTT. Translation: CASSEVGDSPQHF.

This clone was seen only once. The chain combines TRBV29-1 with TRBJ1-2, with TRBD1 matching over 7 bases. The CDR3 length is 12 residues. Germline CDR1 SQVTM, CDR2 ANQGSEA. V lost 7 bases and J lost 8; bases outside the gene matches: 10. CDR3: CSAEIQGKGYTF. CDR3 DNA sequence: TGCAGCGCCGAAATACAGGGGAAAGGCTACACCTTC.

The genes are TRBV6-5 and TRBJ1-2; possible D gene TRBD1, 5 bases. V was shortened by 8 bases and J by 3 bases, with 13 bases between the two germline ends. Germline V CDR1 and CDR2: MNHEY, SVGAGI. The CDR3 runs to 13 residues. As DNA, the CDR3 is TGTGCCAGCCAGGGATCCAATGACTATGGCTACACCTTC. This sequence encodes CASQGSNDYGYTF.

The chain has TRBV10-3 and TRBJ2-1, with D hard to call. Trimming cost V 4 bases and J 16 bases, with 14 bases left between them. The CDR3 runs 11 residues. CDR1 is ENHRY, CDR2 SYGVKD, per germline. In DNA form, the CDR3 reads TGTGCCATCAGTGCATCGGGCCAGCCTTTCTTC. Translating it yields CAISASGQPFF.

The rearrangement links TRBV15 to TRBJ1-2, with D possibly being TRBD1 (6 bases). CDR1 and CDR2 (germline): LNHNV, YYDKDF (reference sequence). The CDR3 length is 16 residues. V was clipped by 2 bases and J by 6 bases, with 19 bases between them. The CDR3 region has the DNA TGTGCCACCAGCAGACCTTATGGAAGTGGGGGCCATGGCTACACCTTC. Translating gives CATSRPYGSGGHGYTF.

The J gene is TRBJ1-3, the V gene TRBV9, with TRBD1 matching over 8 bases. From germline, CDR1 is SGDLS and CDR2 YYNGEE. J gave up 1 base and V 3 bases, and 3 bases lay outside the gene matches. CDR3 size: 15 residues. DNA of the CDR3: TGTGCCAGCAGCGAACAGGGGGTTTCTGGAAACACCATATATTTT. Protein sequence: CASSEQGVSGNTIYF.

The rearrangement uses TRBV27 and TRBJ2-3, with TRBD2 matching 11 bases. This CDR3 region has 17 residues. The V gene end was trimmed by 1 base and the J gene end by 2 bases; junction bases not matched to a gene: 5. CDR1 and CDR2 (germline): MNHEY, SMNVEV (reference sequence). The CDR3: CASSLFTSGRDTDTQYF. For the CDR3, the DNA is TGTGCCAGCAGTTTATTTACTAGCGGGAGAGACACAGATACGCAGTATTTT.

The CDR3 DNA is TGTGCCAGCAGTTCCCTCGGGGGGGCCGTTTACGAGCAGTACTTC. This gives the protein CASSSLGGAVYEQYF. The genes are TRBV27 and TRBJ2-7; 8 bases are shared with TRBD2. CDR3 length: 15 amino acids. V lost 4 bases, J lost 4 bases, and 9 bases stayed unmatched. The germline CDR1 and CDR2 sequences are MNHEY and SMNVEV (reference sequence).

Only one count was recorded for this clone. The V gene is TRBV15, the J gene TRBJ2-3; 7 positions agree with TRBD1. The CDR3 runs to 19 residues. Germline loops: CDR1 LNHNV, CDR2 YYDKDF (reference sequence). V gave up 0 bases and J gave up 6 bases; unmatched junction bases: 18. The CDR3 loop is CATSRERATRTATGDTQYF. Here the CDR3 DNA reads TGTGCCACCAGCAGAGAACGGGCGACGCGGACAGCGACAGGGGATACGCAGTATTTT.

The rearrangement joins TRBV9 to TRBJ2-3; 12 bases agree with TRBD2. The CDR3 has 15 residues. Germline assignment: CDR1 SGDLS and CDR2 YYNGEE. Trimming at V came to 1 base and at J to 6 bases, leaving 3 bases not matched to a gene. The DNA of the CDR3 is TGTGCCAGCAGCGTAACTAGCGGGGGGCCGGATACGCAGTATTTT. Protein: CASSVTSGGPDTQYF.

This chain connects TRBV5-1 to TRBJ2-7; the D gene is possibly TRBD1 (6 bases). V gave up 4 bases and J gave up 0 bases, with 8 bases separating them. From germline, CDR1 is SGHRS and CDR2 YFSETQ. This CDR3 comprises 13 residues. CDR3 sequence (DNA): TGCGCCAGCAGCGGGGACAACTCCTACGAGCAGTACTTC. This translates into CASSGDNSYEQYF.